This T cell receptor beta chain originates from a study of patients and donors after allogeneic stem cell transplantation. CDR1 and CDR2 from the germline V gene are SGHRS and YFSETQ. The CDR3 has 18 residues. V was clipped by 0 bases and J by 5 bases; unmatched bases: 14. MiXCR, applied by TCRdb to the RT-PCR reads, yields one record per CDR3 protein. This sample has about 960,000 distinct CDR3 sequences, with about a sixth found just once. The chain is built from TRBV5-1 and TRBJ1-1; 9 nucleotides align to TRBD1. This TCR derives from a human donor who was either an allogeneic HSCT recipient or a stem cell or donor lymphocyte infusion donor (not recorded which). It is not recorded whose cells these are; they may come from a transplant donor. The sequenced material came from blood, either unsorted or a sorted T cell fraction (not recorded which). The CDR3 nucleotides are TGCGCCAGCAGCTTGGGAGGACGGGGACAGGGAGAAGGAACTGAAGCTTTCTTT. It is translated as CASSLGGRGQGEGTEAFF. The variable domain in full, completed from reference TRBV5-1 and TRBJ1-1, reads KAGVTQTPRYLIKTRGQQVTLSCSPISGHRSVSWYQQTPGQGLQFLFEYFSETQRNKGNFPGRFSGRQFSNSRSEMNVSTLELGDSALYLCASSLGGRGQGEGTEAFFGQGTRLTVV.